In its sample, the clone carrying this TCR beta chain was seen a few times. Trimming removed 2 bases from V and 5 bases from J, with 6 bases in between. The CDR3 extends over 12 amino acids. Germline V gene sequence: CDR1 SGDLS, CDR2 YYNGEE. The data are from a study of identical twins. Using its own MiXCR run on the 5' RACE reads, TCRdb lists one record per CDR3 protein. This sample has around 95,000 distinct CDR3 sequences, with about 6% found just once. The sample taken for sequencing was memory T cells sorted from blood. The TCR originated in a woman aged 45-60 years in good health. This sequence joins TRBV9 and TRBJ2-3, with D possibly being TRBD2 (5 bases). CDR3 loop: CASSVGVDTQYF. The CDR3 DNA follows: TGTGCCAGCAGCGTCGGGGTAGATACGCAGTATTTT.